This entry lists 10 T cell receptor beta chains sequenced from one sample in a study of breast tumors, draining lymph nodes, adjacent tissues (dated by TCRdb to 2016 to 2017). The axillary draining lymph nodes of breast cancer patients were the source of the lymph node samples. Library prep was done by multiplex PCR. Sequencing used an Illumina HiSeq 2000. TCRdb itself trimmed the public reads at Q25 with fastp, ran MiXCR and retained productive beta chains. Identical CDR3 protein sequences are pooled into one entry, listed with their most common genes and DNA. The sample table lists 80,000 to 130,000 distinct CDR3 sequences, 21% of them with a count of one. 1% to 1.5% of the sample goes to the ten largest clones. The sample taken for sequencing was axillary lymph node tissue. The receptors were sampled from a female donor with breast cancer. Some clones in this sample may be carry-over from other donors' samples.

A remark on this clonotype: The junction shows a germline mismatch at one end, possibly a read error. The rearrangement joins TRBV4-1 to TRBJ2-1; TRBD1 agrees at 9 bases. The CDR3 runs 16 residues. Germline CDR1 MGHRA, CDR2 YSYEKL. As DNA, the CDR3 is TGCACCAGCAGCCAGGCCGCCGGGACAGGGAACAATGAGCAGTTCTTC. Encoded protein: CTSSQAAGTGNNEQFF.

This clonotype has a handful of counts. This chain links TRBV6-5 with TRBJ2-6; no firm D call. The CDR3 runs 13 residues. The germline V gene has CDR1 MNHEY and CDR2 SVGAGI. The V end lost 4 bases, the J end lost 3 bases, and 4 bases lay between the germline ends. The CDR3 sequence: CASSSRGANVLTF. The CDR3 nucleotides are TGTGCCAGCAGTTCCCGTGGGGCCAACGTCCTGACTTTC.

V gene TRBV6-2 or TRBV6-3 combines with J gene TRBJ2-3; possibly TRBD1 or TRBD2 for D (5 bases each). The CDR3 runs to 15 residues. V dropped 4 bases and J dropped 0 bases, with 11 bases sitting between them. The germline CDR1 and CDR2 sequences are MNHEY and SVGEGT. CDR3 nucleotide sequence: TGTGCCAGCAGTTTCGGGACCGTAAGCACAGATACGCAGTATTTT. Translating it yields CASSFGTVSTDTQYF.

Many counts were recorded for this clonotype. This chain joins TRBV7-3 and TRBJ2-2; a possible D gene is TRBD2 (5 bases). Germline V lookup: CDR1 SGHTA, CDR2 FQGTGA. Trimming left V 4 bases short and J 5 bases short, with 8 bases between. The CDR3 has 13 residues. The CDR3 loop is CASSYWETGELFF. DNA for the CDR3: TGTGCCAGCAGCTACTGGGAGACCGGGGAGCTGTTTTTT.

The table lists this clonotype with many counts. J is TRBJ2-7 and V is TRBV5-6; unclear D gene. The CDR3 contains 13 residues. Germline lookup yields CDR1 SGHDT and CDR2 YYEEEE. The V end lost 2 bases, the J end lost 4 bases, and 10 bases lay between the germline ends. The CDR3 loop is CASSLSLAYEQYF. In DNA form, the CDR3 reads TGTGCCAGCAGCTTATCACTCGCTTACGAGCAGTACTTC.

Worth noting for this clonotype: This may be a read error: a much more frequent sequence differs by one nucleotide. The V gene is TRBV7-2, the J gene TRBJ2-5; possibly TRBD1 or TRBD2 for D (6 bases each). The CDR3 is 15 amino acids. Germline V gene lookup returns CDR1 SGHTA and CDR2 FQGNSA. V was pared by 4 bases and J by 4 bases, with 16 bases between. CDR3 nucleotide sequence: TGTGCCAGCAGCTCACACAGGGTGGGGGGAGAGACCCAGTACTTC. Translated, it gives CASSSHRVGGETQYF. The full variable domain, completed using reference TRBV7-2 and TRBJ2-5, is GAGVSQSPSNKVTEKGKDVELRCDPISGHTALYWYRQSLGQGLEFLIYFQGNSAPDKSGLPSDRFSAERTGGSVSTLTIQRTQQEDSAVYLCASSSHRVGGETQYFGPGTRLLVL.

A remark on this clonotype: This may arise from a read error, as a much more abundant clone is one base away. The chain carries TRBV6-5 and TRBJ2-5; 9 nucleotides align to TRBD1. This CDR3 has 15 amino acids. Germline values: CDR1 MNHEY, CDR2 SVGAGI. The CDR3 protein is CACSSGTGSIETQYF. CDR3 nucleotide sequence: TGTGCCTGCAGTTCCGGGACAGGGTCAATAGAGACCCAGTACTTC.

This clonotype was observed a few times. This chain links TRBV4-1 with TRBJ1-4; D uncertain. The CDR3 has 12 residues. Germline V lookup: CDR1 MGHRA, CDR2 YSYEKL. Trimming cost V 4 bases and J 8 bases, with 8 bases left between them. CDR3 in amino acids: CASSRRKEKLFF. The DNA for the CDR3 is TGCGCCAGCAGCCGACGAAAGGAAAAACTGTTTTTT.

Worth noting for this clonotype: This sequence may be a read error, since a much larger clone differs from it by one base. The gene calls are TRBV20-1 and TRBJ2-6; D is tentatively TRBD1 or TRBD2 (6 bases each). In germline, CDR1 is DFQATT, CDR2 SNEGSKA (reference sequence). The CDR3 extends over 14 amino acids. CDR3 coding DNA: TGCAGTGCGGAGGGGGAGACTGGGGCCGACGTCCTGACTTTC. Translated: CSAEGETGADVLTF.

This clonotype was detected many times. The V and J genes are TRBV2 and TRBJ1-2; possible D gene TRBD1, 6 bases. The CDR3 loop spans 12 amino acids. V gave up 7 bases and J gave up 8 bases, with 14 bases separating them. The germline CDR1 and CDR2 sequences are SNHLY and FYNNEI. CDR3 coding DNA: TGTGCCAGCACCCCAGACCAGGGGGGCTACACCTTC. Translation: CASTPDQGGYTF.